This TCR beta chain was observed in a study of T cells after yellow fever vaccination. Overall study: Fractions of low cell number were prepared using SMART-Seq v4 Ultra Low Input.

TCRdb re-analysed the 5' RACE reads in MiXCR, keeping a single row per CDR3 protein. The profile shows under 200,000 distinct CDR3 sequences, 9.5% to 11% of them singletons. The CDR3 loop spans 16 amino acids. The germline CDR1 and CDR2 sequences are SGHTS and YDEGEE. Trimming removed 0 bases from V and 3 bases from J, with 12 bases in between. The rearrangement joins TRBV5-8 to TRBJ2-2, with unresolved D. The sample consisted of CD8+ T cells sorted from PBMCs, taken 15 days after the yellow fever booster vaccination. The TCR sequence derives from a man aged 18 to 30 who received the YFV17D yellow fever vaccine. The CDR3 bases are TGTGCCAGCAGCTTGGCCGGGTTAGCCGACACCGGGGAGCTGTTTTTT. Protein: CASSLAGLADTGELFF.